One and the same sample provided the 26 T cell receptor beta chains below, sequenced in a study of cytomegalovirus exposure and HLA in healthy donors. Assay used: immunoSEQ multiplex PCR; TCRdb lists only in-frame clones, some missing. The sample yields some 150,000 clones, roughly nine tenths seen once. The sequencing input was PBMCs. The receptors come from a woman aged 18-30 years in good health and CMV-seropositive.

This chain connects TRBV28 to TRBJ1-1; D is undetermined. Trimming took off 3 bases at V and 5 bases at J, with 10 bases between the two ends. The germline CDR1 and CDR2 sequences are MDHEN and SYDVKM. This CDR3 region has 13 residues. DNA for the CDR3: TGTGCCAGCAGTTTTCAGGCCCTGACTGAAGCTTTCTTT. This codes for CASSFQALTEAFF.

The V gene is TRBV18, the J gene TRBJ2-7, with a tentative D call TRBD2 (6 bases). Germline CDR1 reads KGHSH; CDR2 reads LQKENI. CDR3 length equals 15 residues. Trimming took off 3 bases at V and 5 bases at J, with 17 bases between the two ends. The CDR3 coding sequence is TGTGCCAGCTCACCGAGGTCTGGGGGGTTCAACGAGCAGTACTTC. Its protein product is CASSPRSGGFNEQYF.

This clone was detected only a few times. This chain connects TRBV29-1 to TRBJ1-2; D call uncertain. The V end lost 0 bases, the J end lost 3 bases, and 11 bases lay between the germline ends. CDR1 and CDR2 from the germline V gene are SQVTM and ANQGSEA. The CDR3 runs to 14 residues. As DNA, the CDR3 is TGCAGCGTTGAAGATCGTGGGCCCTACTATGGCTACACCTTC. Its protein product is CSVEDRGPYYGYTF.

This chain uses TRBV14 with TRBJ2-5, with TRBD1 matching over 7 bases. The V segment lost 0 bases and the J segment 5 bases; nucleotides outside the gene matches: 6. This CDR3 is built from 15 residues. Looked up from germline, CDR1 is SGHDN and CDR2 is FVKESK. The CDR3 is CASSQERGRGETQYF. CDR3 DNA sequence: TGTGCCAGCAGCCAAGAAAGGGGGCGCGGGGAGACCCAGTACTTC.

The chain has TRBV4-3 and TRBJ1-5, with D hard to call. The CDR3 consists of 18 residues. The V end lost 4 bases, the J end lost 1 base, and 20 bases lay between the germline ends. Germline CDR1 reads LGHNA; CDR2 reads YSLEER. The CDR3, as DNA: TGCGCCAGCAGCCCCCCCCGCGGCGTCGGGTTGAGCAATCAGCCCCAGCATTTT. This gives the protein CASSPPRGVGLSNQPQHF.

The V and J genes are TRBV27 and TRBJ1-5, with a possible D match to TRBD1 (5 bases). Germline CDR1 is MNHEY and CDR2 is SMNVEV (reference sequence). The V gene lost 8 bases and the J gene lost 0 bases, with 11 bases spanning the gap. The CDR3 sequence is 14 residues long. The CDR3 nucleotides are TGTGCCAGCGGACATGGGGTTAGCAATCAGCCCCAGCATTTT. The encoded protein is CASGHGVSNQPQHF.

This chain links TRBV7-6 with TRBJ2-3; 7 nucleotides align to TRBD2. The germline V gene has CDR1 SGHVS and CDR2 FNYEAQ. This CDR3 has 16 amino acids. V dropped 3 bases and J dropped 2; count of bases not matched to a gene: 8. For the CDR3, the DNA is TGTGCCAGCAGCTTTTCAGCGGGGACTCTCACAGATACGCAGTATTTT. Translated: CASSFSAGTLTDTQYF.

The chain couples TRBV7-8 to TRBJ2-1; no firm D call. The CDR3 sequence is 14 residues long. Deletions cut 1 base from V and 4 bases from J, with 8 bases between. The germline gives CDR1 SGHVS, CDR2 FQNEAQ. The chain's CDR3 is CASSLGAEYNEQFF. The CDR3 DNA reads as TGTGCCAGCAGCTTAGGGGCAGAATACAATGAGCAGTTCTTC.

V and J are TRBV4-2 and TRBJ2-5; 9 bases are a match to TRBD2. Unmatched junction bases numbered 2, after V lost 5 bases and J lost 1 base. CDR1 and CDR2 from the germline V gene are LGHNA and YNFKEQ. The CDR3 runs to 14 residues. This CDR3 is CASSLRGGQETQYF. The CDR3, as DNA: TGTGCCAGCAGCTTGCGGGGGGGCCAAGAGACCCAGTACTTC.

This rearrangement joins TRBV18 to TRBJ1-1; D gene ambiguous. The CDR3 totals 13 residues. Trimming cost V 3 bases and J 1 base, with 6 bases left between them. Per germline, CDR1 KGHSH and CDR2 LQKENI. CDR3 sequence reads: CASSPRENTEAFF. CDR3 bases: TGTGCCAGCTCACCCCGGGAGAACACTGAAGCTTTCTTT.

This clone has just one count. J is TRBJ2-7 and V is TRBV7-9; D perhaps matches TRBD2 (6 bases). Germline CDR1 is SEHNR and CDR2 is FQNEAQ (reference sequence). CDR3 length equals 17 residues. V lost 3 bases, J lost 0 bases, and 18 bases lay in between. The CDR3 DNA follows: TGTGCCAGCAGCTTCCACCTTGGTCGGGGGAGCTCCTACGAGCAGTACTTC. Translating it yields CASSFHLGRGSSYEQYF.

V gene TRBV9 combines with J gene TRBJ2-3; 8 bases fit TRBD1. The germline gives CDR1 SGDLS, CDR2 YYNGEE. The CDR3 extends over 15 amino acids. V lost 7 bases to trimming and J lost 0 bases; unmatched junction nucleotides: 7. The CDR3 DNA reads TGTGCCAGCGCAGACAGGGGTCCTAGCACAGATACGCAGTATTTT. Its translation: CASADRGPSTDTQYF.

This chain uses TRBV28 with TRBJ2-5, with TRBD2 identical over 11 bases. The germline V gene encodes CDR1 MDHEN and CDR2 SYDVKM. V dropped 5 bases and J dropped 5; count of bases not matched to a gene: 7. CDR3 length: 15 amino acids. CDR3 in amino acids: CASSVAGGLQETQYF. The CDR3 DNA is TGTGCCAGCAGTGTAGCGGGGGGGCTTCAGGAGACCCAGTACTTC. Full variable domain (missing parts from reference TRBV28 and TRBJ2-5): DVKVTQSSRYLVKRTGEKVFLECVQDMDHENMFWYRQDPGLGLRLIYFSYDVKMKEKGDIPEGYSVSREKKERFSLILESASTNQTSMYLCASSVAGGLQETQYFGPGTRLLVL.

The rearrangement uses TRBV6-6 and TRBJ2-3; 7 bases line up with TRBD2. This CDR3 comprises 14 residues. CDR1 is MNHNY, CDR2 SVGAGI, per germline (reference sequence). The ends lost 5 bases at V and 5 bases at J; junction bases unmatched: 7. The CDR3 spells CASSGGGGEDTQYF. As DNA, the CDR3 is TGTGCCAGCAGTGGCGGGGGTGGTGAAGATACGCAGTATTTT.

The chain employs TRBV28 and TRBJ2-5; 8 nucleotides match TRBD2. Germline values: CDR1 MDHEN, CDR2 SYDVKM. This CDR3 contains 14 residues. The trim removed 7 bases at V and 2 bases at J, leaving 6 bases unmatched. CDR3 DNA: TGTGCCAGCACAGTTAGCGGGGTTCAAGAGACCCAGTACTTC. Translating it yields CASTVSGVQETQYF.

The V gene is TRBV27, the J gene TRBJ1-6, with D perhaps TRBD1 (5 bases). Germline V gene sequence: CDR1 MNHEY, CDR2 SMNVEV (reference sequence). The V end lost 2 bases, the J end lost 10 bases, and 12 bases lay between the germline ends. The CDR3 loop spans 14 amino acids. For the CDR3, the DNA is TGTGCCAGCAGTTTAGGGGGGTTAGGGTCACCCCTCCACTTT. Encoded protein: CASSLGGLGSPLHF.

This sequence joins TRBV7-2 and TRBJ1-2; a weak D match, TRBD1 (6 bases). CDR3 length: 15 amino acids. Trimming cost V 7 bases and J 8 bases, with 23 bases left between them. Germline V lookup: CDR1 SGHTA, CDR2 FQGNSA. The CDR3 DNA reads TGTGCCAGCAACGTATCTCCCCGGGGGGCTTGGGGCTACACCTTC. It specifies CASNVSPRGAWGYTF.

V gene TRBV6-5 combines with J gene TRBJ1-1; tentative D call: TRBD1 (5 bases). CDR3 length equals 14 residues. Germline V gives CDR1 MNHEY, CDR2 SVGAGI. Trimming shortened V by 7 bases and J by 5 bases, and 17 bases separated the two germline ends. The DNA of the CDR3 is TGTGCCAGCACCCCCTGGGGGGATGAGACTGAAGCTTTCTTT. Protein sequence: CASTPWGDETEAFF.

The chain carries TRBV11-2 and TRBJ1-4; 9 bases agree with TRBD1. The CDR3 has 14 residues. The germline V gene encodes CDR1 SGHAT and CDR2 FQNNGV. V shed 3 bases, J shed 8 bases, and the junction held 4 bases outside the gene matches. CDR3 in amino acids: CASSFGQGREKLFF. In DNA, the CDR3 is TGTGCCAGCAGCTTCGGACAGGGGCGGGAAAAACTGTTTTTT.

There are a few counts of this clone. The rearrangement links TRBV2 to TRBJ2-5; 7 bases map to TRBD2. After removal of 7 bases from V and 5 bases from J, the junction contained 7 bases not matched to a gene. Germline V lookup: CDR1 SNHLY, CDR2 FYNNEI. This CDR3 comprises 13 residues. CDR3 DNA: TGTGCCAGCAATGCGGGGCGGGGGGAGACCCAGTACTTC. Translating it yields CASNAGRGETQYF. The entire variable domain, with the rest obtained from reference TRBV2 and TRBJ2-5, is as follows: EPEVTQTPSHQVTQMGQEVILRCVPISNHLYFYWYRQILGQKVEFLVSFYNNEISEKSEIFDDQFSVERPDGSNFTLKIRSTKLEDSAMYFCASNAGRGETQYFGPGTRLLVL.

V and J are TRBV7-9 and TRBJ1-4; 11 nucleotides align to TRBD1. In germline, CDR1 is SEHNR, CDR2 FQNEAQ (reference sequence). J was trimmed by 2 bases and V by 3 bases; bases with no gene match: 5. This CDR3 has 17 residues. The CDR3 bases are TGTGCCAGCAGCTTCCCCGGGACAGGGGGGACTAATGAAAAACTGTTTTTT. Translation: CASSFPGTGGTNEKLFF.

The chain is built from TRBV9 and TRBJ2-3; 11 bases are a match to TRBD2. The germline V gene has CDR1 SGDLS and CDR2 YYNGEE. This CDR3 spans 18 amino acids. J gave up 2 bases and V 4 bases, and 12 bases lay outside the gene matches. CDR3 in DNA: TGTGCCAGCAGCTCCCACCTAGCGGGGGGTTCTTTCACAGATACGCAGTATTTT. Protein: CASSSHLAGGSFTDTQYF.

The table lists this clone with a count of one. V is TRBV2 and J is TRBJ1-5, with D unclear. The germline V and J ends were trimmed by 3 bases and 6 bases, with 15 bases remaining between them. The CDR3 totals 15 residues. Germline-derived CDR1 and CDR2 are SNHLY and FYNNEI. In nucleotides, the CDR3 is TGTGCCAGCAGTGACTTAGGGTCCCGGGGTCAGCCCCAGCATTTT. Translating it yields CASSDLGSRGQPQHF.

The V and J genes are TRBV4-2 and TRBJ2-7; D might be TRBD1 (5 bases). The CDR3 spans 15 residues. The V end was cut by 3 bases, the J end by 6 bases, with 18 bases between. Looked up from germline, CDR1 is LGHNA and CDR2 is YNFKEQ. CDR3 residues: CASSHYPLGALEQYF. The CDR3 region has the DNA TGTGCCAGCAGCCACTACCCCCTAGGGGCGCTCGAGCAGTACTTC.

In this sample, this clone turned up once. The chain combines TRBV4-3 with TRBJ1-3, with 10 nucleotides matching TRBD1. Unmatched junction bases numbered 6, after V lost 5 bases and J lost 5 bases. Germline CDR1 and CDR2: LGHNA and YSLEER. This CDR3 has 15 amino acids. CDR3 in DNA: TGCGCCAGCAGCTCCGACAGGGGGCAAAGAAACACCATATATTTT. Amino acids: CASSSDRGQRNTIYF.

Notes on this clone: In the same sample, other DNA sequences code for this CDR3. This sequence joins TRBV28 and TRBJ1-1; the D is unclear. V lost 5 bases and J 0 bases, leaving 4 bases between the germline ends. Germline V gives CDR1 MDHEN, CDR2 SYDVKM. This CDR3 contains 12 residues. CDR3 DNA sequence: TGTGCCAGCAGTCTTCTGAACACTGAAGCTTTCTTT. This sequence encodes CASSLLNTEAFF.